The 26 T cell receptor beta chains given below trace back to one sample, sequenced in a study of blood T cell repertoires in COVID-19 (TCRdb year 2020). The library was produced with the immunoSEQ multiplex PCR assay. TCRdb re-hosts the immuneACCESS table, in-frame sequences only. Its copies lack some clones; in the studies checked, an unresolved V gene accounts for under half of them, and the cause for the rest is not known. This sample gives some 70,000 clones in total; around 86% of them show up just once. The ten most abundant clones make up 6% to 7% of the sample. Input material: peripheral blood. Source of these receptors: a man aged 45-65 years with active COVID-19.

This clone has a handful of counts. The V and J genes are TRBV7-3 and TRBJ1-6; 9 bases line up with TRBD1. The V gene's germline CDR1 is SGHTA and CDR2 FQGTGA. This CDR3 comprises 16 residues. Trimming took 3 bases from V and 0 from J; bases not matched to a gene: 0. The CDR3 DNA reads TGTGCCAGCAGCTTGACAGGGGGCTCCTATAATTCACCCCTCCACTTT. As protein: CASSLTGGSYNSPLHF.

As to this clone: A clone one base away is much larger, so this may be a read error. The rearrangement uses TRBV5-5 and TRBJ1-4, with D possibly being TRBD1 (6 bases). Trimming took 4 bases from V and 0 from J, leaving 10 bases between them. In germline, CDR1 is SGHKS, CDR2 YYEKEE (reference sequence). The CDR3 consists of 15 residues. The CDR3 here is CASSPRTATNEKLFF. The CDR3, as DNA: TGTGCCAGCAGCCCCAGGACAGCAACTAATGAAAAACTGTTTTTT.

J is TRBJ1-2 and V is TRBV7-2; D remains ambiguous. The CDR3 has 13 amino acids. The germline V and J ends were trimmed by 5 bases and 4 bases, with 11 bases remaining between them. Germline values: CDR1 SGHTA, CDR2 FQGNSA. CDR3 sequence (DNA): TGTGCCAGCAGCGTCACAGTAGTCTATGGCTACACCTTC. Protein: CASSVTVVYGYTF.

This chain connects TRBV6-5 to TRBJ2-1, with TRBD1 as a possible D gene (5 bases). Trimming stripped 5 bases from V and 0 bases from J, with 11 bases between. The CDR3 has 15 residues. From germline, CDR1 is MNHEY and CDR2 SVGAGI. The chain's CDR3 is CASSRTRSSYNEQFF. CDR3 in DNA: TGTGCCAGCAGTCGGACACGGAGCTCCTACAATGAGCAGTTCTTC.

This chain links TRBV11-3 with TRBJ2-1; no definite D call. Per the germline V gene, CDR1 is SGHNT and CDR2 is YENEEA. The length of the CDR3 is 14 residues. Trimming shortened V by 1 base and J by 6 bases, and 10 bases separated the two germline ends. The CDR3 DNA sequence: TGTGCCAGCAGCTTAGGGTTTGACTCCAATGAGCAGTTCTTC. Its translation: CASSLGFDSNEQFF. Using reference TRBV11-3 and TRBJ2-1 for the parts outside the CDR3, the full variable domain is EAGVVQSPRYKIIEKKQPVAFWCNPISGHNTLYWYLQNLGQGPELLIRYENEEAVDDSQLPKDRFSAERLKGVDSTLKIQPAELGDSAVYLCASSLGFDSNEQFFGPGTRLTVL.

This chain joins TRBV4-1 and TRBJ2-7, with 10 positions matching TRBD1. The CDR3 is made up of 17 amino acids. The ends lost 4 bases at V and 6 bases at J; junction bases unmatched: 15. Germline V gene data show CDR1 as MGHRA and CDR2 as YSYEKL. The CDR3 DNA sequence: TGCGCCAGCAGCCCTCCGTCCGCCGGGACAGGGGCAAGCGAGCAGTACTTC. Translation gives CASSPPSAGTGASEQYF.

The chain carries TRBV27 and TRBJ2-1; 8 nucleotides agree with TRBD1. The CDR3 has 14 residues. Germline loops: CDR1 MNHEY, CDR2 SMNVEV (reference sequence). V was clipped by 6 bases and J by 5 bases; unmatched bases: 6. CDR3 in amino acids: CASSSRGPHNEQFF. The CDR3 DNA is TGTGCCAGCAGCTCCAGGGGGCCTCACAATGAGCAGTTCTTC.

The V gene is TRBV7-2, the J gene TRBJ1-4, with unresolved D. The CDR3 length is 12 residues. Germline V lookup: CDR1 SGHTA, CDR2 FQGNSA. Trimming took off 1 base at V and 7 bases at J, with 4 bases between the two ends. This CDR3 reads CASSLVSEKLFF. CDR3 in DNA: TGTGCCAGCAGCTTAGTGAGTGAAAAACTGTTTTTT.

The chain joins TRBV11-3 to TRBJ2-3; 9 nucleotides align to TRBD1. Per germline, CDR1 SGHNT and CDR2 YENEEA. The trim removed 5 bases at V and 5 bases at J, leaving 20 bases unmatched. The CDR3 covers 19 residues. CDR3 nucleotides: TGTGCCAGCAGCCGACTAGACCCCCCGGGACAGGGACAAGGAGATACGCAGTATTTT. Translating gives CASSRLDPPGQGQGDTQYF.

This chain uses TRBV5-1 with TRBJ2-3; a weak D match, TRBD2 (7 bases). V lost 0 bases to trimming and J lost 2 bases, with 13 bases between them. Germline assignment: CDR1 SGHRS and CDR2 YFSETQ. The CDR3 has 16 residues. The CDR3, as DNA: TGCGCCAGCAGCTTGGAAGGCGGGGGCGCCACAGATACGCAGTATTTT. Translated, it gives CASSLEGGGATDTQYF. Supplemented by reference TRBV5-1 and TRBJ2-3, the full variable domain reads KAGVTQTPRYLIKTRGQQVTLSCSPISGHRSVSWYQQTPGQGLQFLFEYFSETQRNKGNFPGRFSGRQFSNSRSEMNVSTLELGDSALYLCASSLEGGGATDTQYFGPGTRLTVL.

The gene calls are TRBV27 and TRBJ2-7; perhaps TRBD1 as D (6 bases). The length of the CDR3 is 15 residues. Deletions cut 6 bases from V and 3 bases from J, with 18 bases between. CDR1 is MNHEY and CDR2 is SMNVEV in the germline V gene (reference sequence). Here the CDR3 reads CASRMGAVEDYEQYF. The DNA of the CDR3 is TGTGCCAGCAGGATGGGGGCGGTCGAAGACTACGAGCAGTACTTC.

V usage is TRBV7-2 and J usage is TRBJ2-7; maybe TRBD2 (5 bases). This CDR3 is built from 18 residues. Germline V gene data show CDR1 as SGHTA and CDR2 as FQGNSA. V was pared by 5 bases and J by 5 bases, with 28 bases between. In nucleotides, the CDR3 is TGTGCCAGCAGCCCAAAAGGACCAGCGGACTTGCTAGGGAACGAGCAGTACTTC. Translated, it gives CASSPKGPADLLGNEQYF.

The chain has TRBV7-8 and TRBJ2-3; 7 nucleotides line up with TRBD2. The CDR3 sequence is 16 residues long. From germline, CDR1 is SGHVS and CDR2 FQNEAQ. Trimming took 2 bases from V and 1 from J; bases not matched to a gene: 6. This chain's CDR3 is CASSLSAGAGTDTQYF. CDR3 nucleotide sequence: TGTGCCAGCAGCTTATCGGCGGGAGCGGGCACAGATACGCAGTATTTT.

The chain combines TRBV28 with TRBJ1-2; 7 nucleotides agree with TRBD1. Germline CDR1 and CDR2: MDHEN and SYDVKM. CDR3 length equals 13 residues. The V and J ends lost 5 bases and 8 bases, in that order; junction bases with no gene match: 8. The CDR3: CASSRTGDFGYTF. The CDR3, as DNA: TGTGCCAGCAGTCGGACAGGAGACTTCGGCTACACCTTC.

This chain joins TRBV10-3 and TRBJ2-3; D is perhaps TRBD2 (5 bases). CDR1 ENHRY and CDR2 SYGVKD come from the germline V gene. The V and J ends lost 6 bases and 3 bases respectively, with 13 bases between them. The CDR3 has 14 amino acids. CDR3 nucleotide sequence: TGTGCCATCAGGGGAACTAGTTCGACAGATACGCAGTATTTT. Its protein is CAIRGTSSTDTQYF.

The chain carries TRBV9 and TRBJ1-2; D not resolved. Looked up from germline, CDR1 is SGDLS and CDR2 is YYNGEE. V gave up 0 bases and J gave up 4 bases, with 13 bases separating them. This CDR3 spans 15 amino acids. The CDR3 bases are TGTGCCAGCAGCGTAGGAAGTACCAGGTTCTATGGCTACACCTTC. This codes for CASSVGSTRFYGYTF. Drawing the rest from reference TRBV9 and TRBJ1-2, the complete variable domain is DSGVTQTPKHLITATGQRVTLRCSPRSGDLSVYWYQQSLDQGLQFLIQYYNGEERAKGNILERFSAQQFPDLHSELNLSSLELGDSALYFCASSVGSTRFYGYTFGSGTRLTVV.

J is TRBJ2-3 and V is TRBV19, with a possible D match to TRBD2 (6 bases). The CDR3 totals 15 residues. Germline loops: CDR1 LNHDA, CDR2 SQIVND (reference sequence). V lost 6 bases to trimming and J lost 0 bases, with 13 bases between them. The CDR3: CASRESGFSTDTQYF. The CDR3 DNA reads as TGTGCCAGTAGAGAAAGCGGGTTCAGCACAGATACGCAGTATTTT.

The chain links TRBV5-1 to TRBJ1-1; D gene unclear. The V gene lost 0 bases and the J gene lost 3 bases, with 21 bases spanning the gap. The CDR3 has 18 amino acids. The germline CDR1 and CDR2 sequences are SGHRS and YFSETQ. The CDR3 nucleotides read TGCGCCAGCAGCTTGGCCGGTTCGTCAGGTGGAGGTGACACTGAAGCTTTCTTT. This translates into CASSLAGSSGGGDTEAFF. The whole variable domain, remainder taken from reference TRBV5-1 and TRBJ1-1, is KAGVTQTPRYLIKTRGQQVTLSCSPISGHRSVSWYQQTPGQGLQFLFEYFSETQRNKGNFPGRFSGRQFSNSRSEMNVSTLELGDSALYLCASSLAGSSGGGDTEAFFGQGTRLTVV.

The table lists this clone with a few counts. This rearrangement joins TRBV11-2 to TRBJ2-7; TRBD2 might be the D (6 bases). V was clipped by 5 bases and J by 6 bases, with 11 bases between them. The CDR3 covers 12 residues. The germline V gene has CDR1 SGHAT and CDR2 FQNNGV. CDR3 region: CASSLGRGEQYF. CDR3 bases: TGTGCCAGCAGCCTAGGGCGGGGCGAGCAGTACTTC.

The chain has TRBV4-2 and TRBJ1-6; tentatively, D is TRBD1 (5 bases). This CDR3 has 17 amino acids. V shed 0 bases and J shed 8 bases, with 17 bases lying between them. The germline V gene has CDR1 LGHNA and CDR2 YNFKEQ. This chain's CDR3 is CASSQESRAVTDSPLHF. The DNA for the CDR3 is TGTGCCAGCAGCCAAGAATCCAGGGCCGTTACAGATTCACCCCTCCACTTT.

The genes are TRBV28 and TRBJ2-7, with TRBD2 matching over 7 bases. This CDR3 has 16 residues. CDR1 and CDR2 from the germline V gene are MDHEN and SYDVKM. Losses at the gene ends were 4 bases for V and 2 bases for J; bases not matched to a gene: 11. The CDR3: CASSSRGSRSAYEQYF. The CDR3 DNA reads TGTGCCAGCAGTTCTCGCGGGAGTAGGTCCGCCTACGAGCAGTACTTC.

The chain uses TRBV28 and TRBJ2-7; TRBD1 matches 9 bases. V shed 3 bases, J shed 4 bases, and the junction held 7 bases outside the gene matches. Per the germline V gene, CDR1 is MDHEN and CDR2 is SYDVKM. The CDR3 totals 15 residues. This chain's CDR3 is CASSFPGTGMYEQYF. The CDR3 bases are TGTGCCAGCAGTTTCCCCGGGACAGGGATGTACGAGCAGTACTTC. Full variable domain (outside the CDR3, taken from reference TRBV28 and TRBJ2-7): DVKVTQSSRYLVKRTGEKVFLECVQDMDHENMFWYRQDPGLGLRLIYFSYDVKMKEKGDIPEGYSVSREKKERFSLILESASTNQTSMYLCASSFPGTGMYEQYFGPGTRLTVT.

The chain carries TRBV29-1 and TRBJ2-6; TRBD1 is a possible D gene (6 bases). Germline loops: CDR1 SQVTM, CDR2 ANQGSEA. V gave up 3 bases and J gave up 1 base, with 10 bases separating them. This CDR3 is built from 15 residues. CDR3: CSVEDSLSGANVLTF. As DNA, the CDR3 is TGCAGCGTTGAGGACAGCTTGTCTGGGGCCAACGTCCTGACTTTC.

CDR3 DNA: TGTGCCAGCAGCTTAGCCTTCGGGGCGGGGGAGCAGTACTTC. It encodes CASSLAFGAGEQYF. The V and J genes are TRBV7-9 and TRBJ2-7, with a tentative D call TRBD2 (6 bases). Trimming removed 0 bases from V and 7 bases from J, with 13 bases in between. The CDR3 has 14 residues. The germline V gene encodes CDR1 SEHNR and CDR2 FQNEAQ (reference sequence). Full variable domain (rest looked up from reference TRBV7-9 and TRBJ2-7): DTGVSQNPRHKITKRGQNVTFRCDPISEHNRLYWYRQTLGQGPEFLTYFQNEAQLEKSRLLSDRFSAERPKGSFSTLEIQRTEQGDSAMYLCASSLAFGAGEQYFGPGTRLTVT.

The chain recombines TRBV28 with TRBJ1-1; perhaps TRBD1 as D (6 bases). Germline lookup yields CDR1 MDHEN and CDR2 SYDVKM. The CDR3 is made up of 17 amino acids. The V end was cut by 5 bases, the J end by 10 bases, with 29 bases between. The CDR3, as DNA: TGTGCCAGCAGTGTACAAGAAGGGACACGGACCGCACTGACAGCTTTCTTT. Its protein product is CASSVQEGTRTALTAFF. The variable domain in full, completed from reference TRBV28 and TRBJ1-1, reads DVKVTQSSRYLVKRTGEKVFLECVQDMDHENMFWYRQDPGLGLRLIYFSYDVKMKEKGDIPEGYSVSREKKERFSLILESASTNQTSMYLCASSVQEGTRTALTAFFGQGTRLTVV.

A single count supports this clone. This rearrangement joins TRBV5-1 to TRBJ2-5; a possible D gene is TRBD2 (8 bases). The CDR3 consists of 17 residues. Germline-derived CDR1 and CDR2 are SGHRS and YFSETQ. V gave up 0 bases and J gave up 5 bases, with 20 bases separating them. CDR3 residues: CASSLAGTAGARETQYF. The CDR3 nucleotides are TGCGCCAGCAGCTTGGCGGGGACAGCGGGAGCTAGGGAGACCCAGTACTTC.